The 28 T cell receptor beta chains below all came from one sample that was sequenced in a study of early T cells in non-severe SARS-CoV-2 infection. From the 5' RACE reads, TCRdb called clonotypes with MiXCR, one entry per CDR3 protein. The data show 65,000 to 70,000 distinct CDR3 sequences, roughly a tenth seen once. What was sequenced was whole blood. The receptors were sampled from an adult who was a healthcare worker with PCR-confirmed SARS-CoV-2 infection or an uninfected control (not recorded which).

This clonotype was counted only a few times. This chain joins TRBV4-1 and TRBJ2-7; D is perhaps TRBD1 or TRBD2 (5 bases each). The germline V gene encodes CDR1 MGHRA and CDR2 YSYEKL. The CDR3 length is 14 residues. V dropped 2 bases and J dropped 6 bases, with 14 bases sitting between them. The CDR3 is CASSQKPRDVEQYF. The DNA for the CDR3 is TGCGCCAGCAGCCAAAAACCTAGGGACGTCGAGCAGTACTTC.

This sequence joins TRBV19 and TRBJ1-2, with no clear D. This CDR3 has 15 residues. In germline, CDR1 is LNHDA, CDR2 SQIVND (reference sequence). Trimming left V 6 bases short and J 1 base short, with 15 bases between. CDR3 protein: CASRSGLLLNYGYTF. DNA of the CDR3: TGTGCCAGTAGAAGCGGACTGCTCCTTAACTATGGCTACACCTTC.

The gene calls are TRBV7-9 and TRBJ1-1, with 7 bases lining up with TRBD1. Trimming cost V 5 bases and J 6 bases; bases outside gene matches: 6. The length of the CDR3 is 13 residues. Germline V gene data show CDR1 as SEHNR and CDR2 as FQNEAQ (reference sequence). Here the CDR3 DNA reads TGTGCCAGCAGCCCGACAGGGCCATCTGAAGCTTTCTTT. This codes for CASSPTGPSEAFF.

This clonotype has just a few counts. The chain recombines TRBV30 with TRBJ2-7; D gene unclear. The CDR3 sequence is 13 residues long. Germline V lookup: CDR1 GTSNPN, CDR2 SVGIG (reference sequence). Trimming took off 0 bases at V and 1 base at J, with 7 bases between the two ends. In DNA form, the CDR3 reads TGTGCCTGGAGTGTGTCAGGTTCCTACGAGCAGTACTTC. Translation: CAWSVSGSYEQYF.

The table lists this clonotype with many counts. Here the CDR3 DNA reads TGTGCCAGCAGTTTATCGCCGGCCAGGGTTTCCCACTTT. This gives the protein CASSLSPARVSHF. This chain joins TRBV27 and TRBJ1-6; tentative D call: TRBD1 (5 bases). This CDR3 comprises 13 residues. The ends were cut back, 0 bases at V and 18 bases at J, with 15 bases in the middle. The germline V gene encodes CDR1 MNHEY and CDR2 SMNVEV (reference sequence).

The chain employs TRBV28 and TRBJ2-1, with TRBD2 matching over 10 bases. J was trimmed by 4 bases and V by 0 bases; bases with no gene match: 6. This CDR3 has 17 residues. Germline CDR1 and CDR2: MDHEN and SYDVKM. This chain's CDR3 is CASSLWQSSGGYNEQFF. CDR3 DNA sequence: TGTGCCAGCAGTTTATGGCAATCTAGCGGGGGTTACAATGAGCAGTTCTTC.

The sample holds a few counts of this clonotype. The rearrangement uses TRBV28 and TRBJ2-6, with D uncertain. The CDR3 length is 14 residues. CDR1 and CDR2 from the germline V gene are MDHEN and SYDVKM. Trimming pared 4 bases from V and 1 base from J, leaving 5 bases between. The CDR3, as DNA: TGTGCCAGCAGTTCGTATTCTGGGGCCAACGTCCTGACTTTC. Translated, it gives CASSSYSGANVLTF.

This chain connects TRBV7-9 to TRBJ2-3; D perhaps matches TRBD1 (5 bases). CDR3 length equals 11 residues. Looked up from germline, CDR1 is SEHNR and CDR2 is FQNEAQ (reference sequence). The V and J ends lost 3 bases and 9 bases respectively, with 7 bases between them. The CDR3 DNA reads TGTGCCAGCAGCTTTAGACAGACGCAGTATTTT. Residues: CASSFRQTQYF.

The rearrangement links TRBV4-1 to TRBJ2-2; 10 bases map to TRBD1. The germline V gene encodes CDR1 MGHRA and CDR2 YSYEKL. The junction had 2 bases not matched to a gene; V was cut back by 2 bases and J by 5 bases. The CDR3 spans 15 residues. Here the CDR3 DNA reads TGCGCCAGCAGCCAATGGGACAGGGGAACCGGGGAGCTGTTTTTT. It encodes CASSQWDRGTGELFF.

In its sample, this clonotype was seen a few times. The chain recombines TRBV19 with TRBJ1-1; D is possibly TRBD1 (5 bases). Germline CDR1 is LNHDA and CDR2 is SQIVND (reference sequence). V was cut by 3 bases and J by 5 bases, with 10 bases left in between. CDR3 size: 13 residues. DNA for the CDR3: TGTGCCAGTAGTATGCCAGGGCGGACTGAAGCTTTCTTT. Translating it yields CASSMPGRTEAFF.

The chain is built from TRBV7-9 and TRBJ2-5; no clear D. Germline CDR1 and CDR2: SEHNR and FQNEAQ (reference sequence). The CDR3 runs to 13 residues. Trimming shortened V by 2 bases and J by 4 bases, and 8 bases separated the two germline ends. DNA for the CDR3: TGTGCCAGCAGCTTATCTGACGTAGAGACCCAGTACTTC. Translating gives CASSLSDVETQYF.

This clonotype was detected many times. The chain is built from TRBV10-3 and TRBJ2-3; D is uncertain. CDR3 length equals 13 residues. Trimming removed 0 bases at V and 0 bases at J, with 1 base between. CDR1 is ENHRY, CDR2 SYGVKD, per germline. CDR3 coding DNA: TGTGCCATCAGTGAGTCCAGCACAGATACGCAGTATTTT. Translating gives CAISESSTDTQYF.

This clonotype was seen repeatedly, ten times or more. The chain employs TRBV5-1 and TRBJ2-7; 13 nucleotides match TRBD2. Germline V gives CDR1 SGHRS, CDR2 YFSETQ. Trimming removed 6 bases from V and 1 base from J; junction bases left unmatched: 4. The CDR3 is 15 residues long. The chain's CDR3 is CASKPGLAGSYEQYF. CDR3 nucleotide sequence: TGCGCCAGCAAGCCGGGACTAGCGGGATCCTACGAGCAGTACTTC.

The chain joins TRBV27 to TRBJ2-5; 8 bases align to TRBD1. The J segment lost 7 bases and the V segment lost 9 bases, leaving 16 bases of the junction unmatched. Per the germline V gene, CDR1 is MNHEY and CDR2 is SMNVEV (reference sequence). This CDR3 region has 15 residues. The CDR3 loop is CASSRDRQISGTQYF. CDR3 in DNA: TGTGCCAGTTCCCGGGACAGGCAAATATCGGGGACCCAGTACTTC.

This clonotype came up a few times. The DNA is omitted, as the CDR3 cannot be located on it reliably, and the CDR3 follows TCRdb's listing. The CDR3: CASILDPSQGATEQYF. The chain couples TRBV5-1 to TRBJ2-7; the DNA was not used to check the table's D call, TRBD1. Germline loops: CDR1 SGHRS, CDR2 YFSETQ. The CDR3 contains 16 residues when both ends are counted.

This clonotype was seen many times. The chain recombines TRBV27 with TRBJ2-1; unclear D gene. CDR1 is MNHEY, CDR2 SMNVEV, per germline (reference sequence). The CDR3 runs to 14 residues. V shed 5 bases and J shed 3 bases, with 11 bases lying between them. CDR3 in DNA: TGTGCCAGCAGTCCCCGGACGGGCTACAATGAGCAGTTCTTC. This codes for CASSPRTGYNEQFF.

This clonotype was seen a few times. The rearrangement joins TRBV28 to TRBJ2-3; 7 nucleotides line up with TRBD2. Germline CDR1 MDHEN, CDR2 SYDVKM. There are 17 residues in the CDR3. Trimming cost V 5 bases and J 1 base; bases outside gene matches: 12. The CDR3 coding sequence is TGTGCCAGCAGTCCCACCGAACTAGCGACCCGCACAGATACGCAGTATTTT. It specifies CASSPTELATRTDTQYF. The entire variable domain, with the rest obtained from reference TRBV28 and TRBJ2-3, is as follows: DVKVTQSSRYLVKRTGEKVFLECVQDMDHENMFWYRQDPGLGLRLIYFSYDVKMKEKGDIPEGYSVSREKKERFSLILESASTNQTSMYLCASSPTELATRTDTQYFGPGTRLTVL.

This clonotype turned up a few times. The chain couples TRBV7-6 to TRBJ2-7; a weak D match, TRBD1 (6 bases). The germline gives CDR1 SGHVS, CDR2 FNYEAQ. The CDR3 has 15 residues. The V gene lost 5 bases and the J gene lost 6 bases, with 20 bases spanning the gap. CDR3 coding DNA: TGTGCCAGCAGCCCAACCGGGACACGATGGTCCGAGCAGTACTTC. As protein: CASSPTGTRWSEQYF.

This clonotype was picked up many times. V usage is TRBV6-2 or TRBV6-3 and J usage is TRBJ2-7; TRBD1 aligns across 8 bases. The V gene end was trimmed by 5 bases and the J gene end by 3 bases; junction bases not matched to a gene: 12. The V gene's germline CDR1 is MNHEY and CDR2 SVGEGT. The CDR3 is 16 amino acids. This chain's CDR3 is CASSTPGQGAGYEQYF. The CDR3 DNA is TGTGCCAGCAGTACCCCGGGCCAGGGGGCGGGCTACGAGCAGTACTTC.

The chain couples TRBV12-3 or TRBV12-4 to TRBJ2-1; perhaps D is TRBD1 or TRBD2 (5 bases each). The CDR3 is 11 residues long. The ends were cut back, 8 bases at V and 9 bases at J, with 11 bases in the middle. CDR3 protein: CASSRGAEQFF. CDR3 DNA: TGTGCCAGCTCGCGAGGGGCTGAGCAGTTCTTC.

This clonotype was detected a few times. The chain has TRBV27 and TRBJ1-2; TRBD1 matches at 8 bases. The CDR3 is 15 amino acids. In germline, CDR1 is MNHEY, CDR2 SMNVEV (reference sequence). V was clipped by 4 bases and J by 1 base; unmatched bases: 5. The CDR3: CASSSGTGINYGYTF. CDR3 DNA: TGTGCCAGCAGTTCCGGGACAGGAATTAACTATGGCTACACCTTC.

The chain uses TRBV9 and TRBJ1-1; D gene unclear. Per germline, CDR1 SGDLS and CDR2 YYNGEE. The CDR3 has 12 residues. Trimming removed 4 bases at V and 3 bases at J, with 7 bases between. The CDR3 is CASSPRDTEAFF. The CDR3 DNA reads as TGTGCCAGCAGCCCCCGGGACACTGAAGCTTTCTTT. Looking up the rest from reference TRBV9 and TRBJ1-1 gives the full variable domain: DSGVTQTPKHLITATGQRVTLRCSPRSGDLSVYWYQQSLDQGLQFLIQYYNGEERAKGNILERFSAQQFPDLHSELNLSSLELGDSALYFCASSPRDTEAFFGQGTRLTVV.

V and J are TRBV4-3 and TRBJ2-3; tentatively, D is TRBD2 (5 bases). CDR1 is LGHNA and CDR2 is YSLEER in the germline V gene. The CDR3 spans 17 residues. V dropped 1 base and J dropped 4 bases, with 18 bases sitting between them. The CDR3 is CASSQVGKVPYADTQYF. In nucleotides, the CDR3 is TGCGCCAGCAGCCAAGTCGGGAAGGTACCCTACGCAGATACGCAGTATTTT.

This clonotype was recorded many times. This sequence joins TRBV7-6 and TRBJ1-1, with unresolved D. The germline V and J ends were trimmed by 2 bases and 1 base, with 8 bases remaining between them. Germline values: CDR1 SGHVS, CDR2 FNYEAQ. This CDR3 has 14 residues. The CDR3 region is CASSLKYTNTEAFF. CDR3 DNA: TGTGCCAGCAGCTTAAAGTACACGAACACTGAAGCTTTCTTT.

This clonotype has just a few counts. The chain has TRBV6-6 and TRBJ2-3, with D possibly called TRBD1 or TRBD2 (5 bases each). V lost 5 bases and J 4 bases, leaving 7 bases between the germline ends. The germline V gene has CDR1 MNHNY and CDR2 SVGAGI (reference sequence). The CDR3 loop spans 12 amino acids. The DNA of the CDR3 is TGTGCCAGCAGTGGGACGGCAGATACGCAGTATTTT. Amino acids: CASSGTADTQYF.

Many counts were recorded for this clonotype. The V and J genes are TRBV12-3 or TRBV12-4 and TRBJ2-1; D gene unclear. There are 11 residues in the CDR3. V gave up 5 bases and J gave up 12 bases, with 11 bases separating them. DNA for the CDR3: TGTGCCAGCAGTCCCAGAAGTTGGCAGTTCTTC. It is translated as CASSPRSWQFF.

This clonotype has ten or more counts. The V and J genes are TRBV10-3 and TRBJ2-5; tentative D call: TRBD1 (6 bases). The germline V gene encodes CDR1 ENHRY and CDR2 SYGVKD. V gave up 0 bases and J gave up 5 bases, with 10 bases separating them. CDR3 length: 14 residues. As DNA, the CDR3 is TGTGCCATCAGTGAGTCCCTACAGGGCGAGACCCAGTACTTC. The encoded protein is CAISESLQGETQYF.

The V gene is TRBV20-1, the J gene TRBJ2-7, with D hard to call. V was shortened by 5 bases and J by 5 bases, with 16 bases between the two germline ends. CDR3 length equals 13 residues. The germline V gene has CDR1 DFQATT and CDR2 SNEGSKA (reference sequence). In DNA, the CDR3 is TGCAGTGCTTACGGCCTATTAATGGACGAGCAGTACTTC. It specifies CSAYGLLMDEQYF.